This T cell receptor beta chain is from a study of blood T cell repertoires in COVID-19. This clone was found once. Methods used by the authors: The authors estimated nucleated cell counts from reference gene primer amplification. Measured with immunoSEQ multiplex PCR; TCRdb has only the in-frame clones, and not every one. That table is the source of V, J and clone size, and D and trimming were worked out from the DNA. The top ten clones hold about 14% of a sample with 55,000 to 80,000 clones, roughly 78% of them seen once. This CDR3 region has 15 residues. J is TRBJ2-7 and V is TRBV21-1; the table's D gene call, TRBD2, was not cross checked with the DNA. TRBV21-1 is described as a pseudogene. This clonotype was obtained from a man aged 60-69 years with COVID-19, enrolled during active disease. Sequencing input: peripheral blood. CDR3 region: CASGASGRGLYEQYF. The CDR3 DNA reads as TGTGCCAGCGGGGCTAGCGGGAGGGGCCTCTACGAGCAGTACTTC.